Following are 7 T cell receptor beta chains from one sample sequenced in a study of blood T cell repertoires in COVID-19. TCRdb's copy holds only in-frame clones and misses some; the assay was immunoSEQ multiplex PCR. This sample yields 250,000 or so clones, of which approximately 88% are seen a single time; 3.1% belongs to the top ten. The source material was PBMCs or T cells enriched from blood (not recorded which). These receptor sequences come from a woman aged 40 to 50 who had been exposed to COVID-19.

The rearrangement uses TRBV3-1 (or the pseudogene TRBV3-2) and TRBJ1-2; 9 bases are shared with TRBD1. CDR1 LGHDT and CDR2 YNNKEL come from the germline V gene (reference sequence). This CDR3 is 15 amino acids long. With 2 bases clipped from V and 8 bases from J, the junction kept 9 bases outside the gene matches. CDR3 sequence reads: CASSQLGTGHRGYTF. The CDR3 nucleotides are TGTGCCAGCAGCCAACTCGGGACAGGGCATAGAGGCTACACCTTC.

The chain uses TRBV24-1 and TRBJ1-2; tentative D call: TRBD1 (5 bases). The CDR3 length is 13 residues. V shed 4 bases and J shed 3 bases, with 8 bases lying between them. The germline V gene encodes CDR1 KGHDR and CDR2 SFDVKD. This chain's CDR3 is CATSEAGYYGYTF. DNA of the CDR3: TGTGCCACCAGTGAAGCAGGGTACTATGGCTACACCTTC.

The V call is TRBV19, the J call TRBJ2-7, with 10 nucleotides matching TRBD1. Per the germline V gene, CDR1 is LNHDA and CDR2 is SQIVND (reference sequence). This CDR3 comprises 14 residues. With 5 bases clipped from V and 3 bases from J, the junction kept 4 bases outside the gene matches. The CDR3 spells CASSPGTGVYEQYV. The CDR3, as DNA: TGTGCCAGTAGTCCCGGGACAGGGGTCTACGAGCAGTACGTC.

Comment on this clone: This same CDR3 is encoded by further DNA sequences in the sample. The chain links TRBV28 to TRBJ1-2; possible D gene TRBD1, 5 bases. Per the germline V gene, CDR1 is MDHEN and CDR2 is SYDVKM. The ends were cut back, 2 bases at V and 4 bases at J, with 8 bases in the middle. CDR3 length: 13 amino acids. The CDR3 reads CASSLGRGYGYTF. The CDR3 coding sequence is TGTGCCAGCAGTTTAGGAAGGGGCTATGGCTACACCTTC.

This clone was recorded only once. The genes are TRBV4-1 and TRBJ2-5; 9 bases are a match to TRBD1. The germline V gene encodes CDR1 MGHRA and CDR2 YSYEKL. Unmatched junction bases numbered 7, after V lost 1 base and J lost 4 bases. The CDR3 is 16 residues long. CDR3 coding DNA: TGCGCCAGCAGCCAAGTCCGGACAGGGGAGGGAGAGACCCAGTACTTC. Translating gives CASSQVRTGEGETQYF.

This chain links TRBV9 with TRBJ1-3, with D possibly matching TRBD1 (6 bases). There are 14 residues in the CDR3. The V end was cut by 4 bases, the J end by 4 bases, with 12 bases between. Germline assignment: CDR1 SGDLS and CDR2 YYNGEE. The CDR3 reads CASSRAGDGNTIYF. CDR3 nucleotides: TGTGCCAGCAGCCGGGCAGGGGACGGAAACACCATATATTTT.

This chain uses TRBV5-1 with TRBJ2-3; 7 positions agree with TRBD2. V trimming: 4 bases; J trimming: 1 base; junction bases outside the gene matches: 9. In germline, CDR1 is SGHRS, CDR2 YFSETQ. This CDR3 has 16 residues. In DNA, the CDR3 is TGCGCCAGCAGCAAGTATCCGGGAGGAGGCACAGATACGCAGTATTTT. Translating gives CASSKYPGGGTDTQYF.